The 3 T cell receptor beta chains reported below all come from one sample, sequenced in a study of blood T cell repertoires in COVID-19. Sequencing was performed with immunoSEQ multiplex PCR; in TCRdb, only in-frame clones are kept and a portion is missing. The sample has about 320,000 clones; 90% are singletons. The specimen sequenced was PBMCs or T cells enriched from blood (not recorded which). The receptors were sampled from a man aged 55-75 years who had recovered from COVID-19.

V gene TRBV27 combines with J gene TRBJ2-7, with 9 positions matching TRBD1. In germline, CDR1 is MNHEY, CDR2 SMNVEV (reference sequence). V dropped 0 bases and J dropped 2; count of bases not matched to a gene: 11. The CDR3 loop spans 18 amino acids. The DNA for the CDR3 is TGTGCCAGCAGTTTATCGTGGGCTTCCGGGACAGGGACCTACGAGCAGTACTTC. Its translation: CASSLSWASGTGTYEQYF.

This chain connects TRBV6-2 or TRBV6-3 to TRBJ2-3, with a weak D call TRBD1 (6 bases). Germline CDR1 reads MNHEY; CDR2 reads SVGEGT. V lost 5 bases, J lost 1 base, and 13 bases lay in between. The CDR3 has 15 residues. CDR3 amino acids: CASSPQGLRTDTQYF. The CDR3 DNA reads as TGTGCCAGCAGTCCCCAGGGGCTCCGCACAGATACGCAGTATTTT.

This clone was seen just once. The chain couples TRBV13 to TRBJ2-1; 12 nucleotides agree with TRBD2. V shed 5 bases, J shed 4 bases, and the junction held 18 bases outside the gene matches. The CDR3 runs 20 residues. CDR1 PRHDT and CDR2 FYEKMQ come from the germline V gene (reference sequence). The CDR3 DNA follows: TGTGCCAGCAGCGCTAGGATCTCTAGCGGGAGGGCCGAGTTTTACAATGAGCAGTTCTTC. It codes for CASSARISSGRAEFYNEQFF. Looking up the rest from reference TRBV13 and TRBJ2-1 gives the full variable domain: AAGVIQSPRHLIKEKRETATLKCYPIPRHDTVYWYQQGPGQDPQFLISFYEKMQSDKGSIPDRFSAQQFSDYHSELNMSSLELGDSALYFCASSARISSGRAEFYNEQFFGPGTRLTVL.